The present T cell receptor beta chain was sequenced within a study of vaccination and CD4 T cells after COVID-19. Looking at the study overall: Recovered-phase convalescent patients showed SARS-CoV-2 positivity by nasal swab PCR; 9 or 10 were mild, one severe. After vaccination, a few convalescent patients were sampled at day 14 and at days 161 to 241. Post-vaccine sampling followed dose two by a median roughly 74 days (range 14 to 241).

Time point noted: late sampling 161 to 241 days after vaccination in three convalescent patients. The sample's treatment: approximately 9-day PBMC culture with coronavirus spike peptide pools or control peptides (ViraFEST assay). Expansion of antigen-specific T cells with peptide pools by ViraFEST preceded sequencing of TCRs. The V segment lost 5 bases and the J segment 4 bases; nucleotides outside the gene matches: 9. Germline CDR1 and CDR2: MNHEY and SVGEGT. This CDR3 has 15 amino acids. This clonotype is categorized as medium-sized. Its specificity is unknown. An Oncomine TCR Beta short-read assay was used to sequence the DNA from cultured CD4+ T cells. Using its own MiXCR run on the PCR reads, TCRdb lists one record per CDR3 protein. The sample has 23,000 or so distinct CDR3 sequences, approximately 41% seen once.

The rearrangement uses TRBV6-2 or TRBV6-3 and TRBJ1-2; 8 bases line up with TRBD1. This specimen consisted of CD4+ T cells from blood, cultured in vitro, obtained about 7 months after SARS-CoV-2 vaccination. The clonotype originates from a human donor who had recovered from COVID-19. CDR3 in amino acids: CASSLQDRASYGYTF. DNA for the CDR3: TGTGCCAGCAGTCTACAGGACAGGGCTAGCTATGGCTACACCTTC.